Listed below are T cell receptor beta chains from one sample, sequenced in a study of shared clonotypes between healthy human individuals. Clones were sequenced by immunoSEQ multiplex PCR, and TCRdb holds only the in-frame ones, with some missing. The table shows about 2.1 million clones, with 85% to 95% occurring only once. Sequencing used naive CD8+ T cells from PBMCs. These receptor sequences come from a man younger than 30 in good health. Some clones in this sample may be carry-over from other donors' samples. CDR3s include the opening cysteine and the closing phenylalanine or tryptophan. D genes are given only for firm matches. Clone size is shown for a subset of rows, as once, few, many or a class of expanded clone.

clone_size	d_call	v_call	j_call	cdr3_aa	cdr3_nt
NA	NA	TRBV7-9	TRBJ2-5	CASSSRDSAETQYF	TGTGCCAGCAGTTCCCGGGACTCCGCGGAGACCCAGTACTTC
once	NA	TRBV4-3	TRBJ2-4	CASSQYLPESLAKNIQYF	TGCGCCAGCAGCCAATATTTGCCGGAATCGCTAGCCAAAAACATTCAGTACTTC
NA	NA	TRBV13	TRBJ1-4	CASSPKGEKLFF	TGTGCCAGCAGCCCCAAAGGGGAAAAACTGTTTTTT
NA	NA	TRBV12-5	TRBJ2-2	CASGLGTGSGELFF	TGTGCTAGTGGTTTGGGAACCGGGTCCGGGGAGCTGTTTTTT
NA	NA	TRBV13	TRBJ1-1	CASSLRGPNTEAFF	TGTGCCAGCAGCTTACGAGGACCGAACACTGAAGCTTTCTTT
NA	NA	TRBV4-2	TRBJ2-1	CASSDGSYNEQFF	TGTGCCAGCAGCGATGGCTCCTACAATGAGCAGTTCTTC
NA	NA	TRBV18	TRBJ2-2	CASSHRESNTGELFF	TGTGCCAGCTCCCACCGGGAATCGAACACCGGGGAGCTGTTTTTT
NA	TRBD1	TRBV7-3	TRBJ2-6	CASSQDRGPGANVLTF	TGTGCCAGCAGTCAGGACAGGGGGCCCGGGGCCAACGTCCTGACTTTC
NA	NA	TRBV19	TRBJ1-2	CAGRSNYGYTF	TGTGCCGGGCGAAGCAACTATGGCTACACCTTC
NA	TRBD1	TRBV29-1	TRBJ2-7	CSVETRQGDYEQYF	TGCAGCGTCGAAACCAGGCAGGGGGACTACGAGCAGTACTTC
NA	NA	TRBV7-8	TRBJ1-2	CASSLVGGDGYTF	TGTGCCAGCAGCTTAGTGGGGGGCGATGGCTACACCTTC
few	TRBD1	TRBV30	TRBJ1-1	CAWDRGGLRAFF	TGTGCCTGGGACAGGGGCGGCCTTAGGGCTTTCTTT
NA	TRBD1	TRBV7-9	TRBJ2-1	CASSRDRAHEQFF	TGTGCCAGCAGCCGAGACAGGGCCCATGAGCAGTTCTTC
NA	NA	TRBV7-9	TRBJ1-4	CASSLSGEGEKLFF	TGTGCCAGCAGCTTATCTGGTGAAGGGGAAAAACTGTTTTTT
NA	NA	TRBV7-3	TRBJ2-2	CASSILGPGTGELFF	TGTGCCAGCAGCATCCTAGGGCCGGGCACCGGGGAGCTGTTTTTT
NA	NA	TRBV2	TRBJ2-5	CASSEEVRETQYF	TGTGCCAGCAGTGAAGAGGTCCGGGAGACCCAGTACTTC
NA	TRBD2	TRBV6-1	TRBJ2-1	CASSLLAGVYNEQFF	TGTGCCAGCAGCTTGCTAGCGGGAGTTTACAATGAGCAGTTCTTC
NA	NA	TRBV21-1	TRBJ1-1	CASTCQAGGGMNTEAFF	TGTGCCAGCACCTGCCAAGCCGGGGGAGGCATGAACACTGAAGCTTTCTTT
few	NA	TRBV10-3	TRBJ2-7	CAITGGGPGYEQYF	TGTGCCATCACTGGCGGGGGCCCCGGCTACGAGCAGTACTTC
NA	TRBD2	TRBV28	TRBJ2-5	CASSLIAGVQETQYF	TGTGCCAGCAGTTTGATAGCGGGAGTACAAGAGACCCAGTACTTC
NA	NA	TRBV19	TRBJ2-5	CASSGLYPQETQYF	TGTGCCAGTAGTGGCCTTTACCCCCAAGAGACCCAGTACTTC
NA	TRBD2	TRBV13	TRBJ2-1	CASSLGASGGEYEQFF	TGTGCCAGCAGCTTAGGTGCTAGCGGGGGGGAGTATGAGCAGTTCTTC
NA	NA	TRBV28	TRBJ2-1	CASSLPPVYLSYNEQFF	TGTGCCAGCAGCCTACCCCCGGTGTACCTCTCCTACAATGAGCAGTTCTTC
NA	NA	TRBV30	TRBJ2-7	CAWSPGSYEQYF	TGTGCCTGGAGCCCGGGCTCCTACGAGCAGTACTTC
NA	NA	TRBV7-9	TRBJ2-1	CASSLGGLERNEQFF	TGTGCCAGCAGCTTAGGGGGGTTGGAGCGCAATGAGCAGTTCTTC
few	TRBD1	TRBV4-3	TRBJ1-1	CASSQDRAPGAEAFF	TGCGCCAGCAGCCAGGACAGGGCGCCAGGGGCTGAAGCTTTCTTT
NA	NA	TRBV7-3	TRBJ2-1	CASSLDGNNEQFF	TGTGCCAGCAGCTTGGATGGCAACAATGAGCAGTTCTTC